The 9 T cell receptor beta chains presented below share a single source sample, sequenced in a study of response to subunit inactivated influenza vaccine. TCRdb redid the calling of the RT-PCR reads with MiXCR, one entry per CDR3 protein. Of roughly 700,000 distinct CDR3 sequences listed, approximately 15% are singletons. Source: PBMCs from blood, taken less than 15 days before vaccination. These receptors were obtained from a man aged 45-65 years who received an inactivated influenza vaccine.

This clonotype was seen a few times. The chain links TRBV4-2 to TRBJ2-7, with 8 bases identical to TRBD1. The germline V gene encodes CDR1 LGHNA and CDR2 YNFKEQ. CDR3 size: 15 residues. Losses at the gene ends were 0 bases for V and 6 bases for J; bases not matched to a gene: 7. The CDR3 region is CASSQDITGGGEQYF. The CDR3 DNA reads TGTGCCAGCAGCCAAGATATTACAGGGGGAGGCGAGCAGTACTTC.

The V call is TRBV18, the J call TRBJ1-5, with D possibly matching TRBD1 (5 bases). The germline V gene has CDR1 KGHSH and CDR2 LQKENI. Deletions cut 3 bases from V and 3 bases from J, with 21 bases between. The CDR3 is made up of 18 amino acids. The CDR3 coding sequence is TGTGCCAGCTCACCCTGGCCCGGGGGAGGTGGAATCAATCAGCCCCAGCATTTT. It is translated as CASSPWPGGGGINQPQHF.

This chain uses TRBV9 with TRBJ2-1; TRBD1 matches 7 bases. The CDR3 loop spans 15 amino acids. The J segment lost 5 bases and the V segment lost 1 base, leaving 6 bases of the junction unmatched. Germline V gene data show CDR1 as SGDLS and CDR2 as YYNGEE. The chain's CDR3 is CASSVSGGENNEQFF. CDR3 nucleotides: TGTGCCAGCAGCGTATCAGGGGGAGAAAACAATGAGCAGTTCTTC.

This chain uses TRBV27 with TRBJ1-5, with 9 bases that match TRBD1. The CDR3 spans 14 residues. The germline V gene has CDR1 MNHEY and CDR2 SMNVEV (reference sequence). Losses at the gene ends were 9 bases for V and 7 bases for J; bases not matched to a gene: 10. DNA for the CDR3: TGTGCCAGTCGAGTGACAGGGGGTGGCCAGCCCCAGCATTTT. This codes for CASRVTGGGQPQHF.

The chain uses TRBV12-3 or TRBV12-4 and TRBJ2-1; D gene unclear. Trimming took off 7 bases at V and 4 bases at J, with 11 bases between the two ends. CDR3 length: 13 amino acids. This CDR3 is CASTQVGYNEQFF. CDR3 DNA: TGTGCCAGCACCCAAGTCGGGTACAATGAGCAGTTCTTC.

This chain links TRBV5-1 with TRBJ2-5, with 11 bases aligning to TRBD2. Per the germline V gene, CDR1 is SGHRS and CDR2 is YFSETQ. V trimming: 3 bases; J trimming: 6 bases; junction bases outside the gene matches: 10. This CDR3 spans 16 amino acids. The CDR3 nucleotides are TGCGCCAGCAGCTCTATAGCGGGAGGGACGAGGAAGACCCAGTACTTC. It yields the protein CASSSIAGGTRKTQYF.

This clonotype was seen more than once but under ten times. The chain has TRBV20-1 and TRBJ2-5, with TRBD2 matching over 13 bases. The CDR3 is 15 amino acids. Germline V gives CDR1 DFQATT, CDR2 SNEGSKA (reference sequence). With 5 bases clipped from V and 4 bases from J, the junction kept 7 bases outside the gene matches. Here the CDR3 reads CSARQTSGGLETQYF. The CDR3 nucleotides are TGCAGTGCTCGGCAGACTAGCGGGGGGTTAGAGACCCAGTACTTC.

V gene TRBV7-2 combines with J gene TRBJ2-1; 7 bases fit TRBD1. J was trimmed by 0 bases and V by 4 bases; bases with no gene match: 9. This CDR3 comprises 17 residues. CDR1 is SGHTA, CDR2 FQGNSA, per germline. In DNA form, the CDR3 reads TGTGCCAGCAGCTACACAGGGGCCGCAAGCTCCTACAATGAGCAGTTCTTC. Its translation is CASSYTGAASSYNEQFF.

This clonotype was seen at least ten times. The chain joins TRBV12-3 or TRBV12-4 to TRBJ2-1, with 10 bases identical to TRBD2. V was clipped by 6 bases and J by 5 bases; unmatched bases: 4. This CDR3 has 14 residues. The CDR3 spells CASRETSGDNEQFF. Here the CDR3 DNA reads TGTGCCAGCAGGGAAACTAGCGGGGACAATGAGCAGTTCTTC.